Presented here are 30 T cell receptor beta chains from one specimen sequenced in a study of CD8+ T cells in alopecia areata. Regarding treatment: oral pan-JAK inhibitor, 5-10 mg twice daily. Sequencing templates came from extracted RNA that was reverse transcribed into cDNA. Sequencing used immunoSEQ multiplex PCR; TCRdb keeps in-frame clones, though not all of them. The table lists nearly 200,000 clones, roughly 64% of them singletons. The material was CD4+ T cells sorted from blood, obtained at week 24, from a patient treated with tofacitinib. The source of these receptors is a human donor with alopecia areata.

This clone was recorded a few times. This sequence joins TRBV5-6 and TRBJ2-3, with TRBD1 identical over 8 bases. The CDR3 is 15 amino acids. Germline CDR1 reads SGHDT; CDR2 reads YYEEEE. V shed 1 base, J shed 4 bases, and the junction held 5 bases outside the gene matches. The CDR3 spells CASSLYGTGADTQYF. The CDR3 nucleotides read TGTGCCAGCAGCTTGTATGGGACAGGAGCAGATACGCAGTATTTT. Drawing the rest from reference TRBV5-6 and TRBJ2-3, the complete variable domain is DAGVTQSPTHLIKTRGQQVTLRCSPKSGHDTVSWYQQALGQGPQFIFQYYEEEERQRGNFPDRFSGHQFPNYSSELNVNALLLGDSALYLCASSLYGTGADTQYFGPGTRLTVL.

The chain is built from TRBV5-6 and TRBJ1-5, with D unresolved. The V gene lost 0 bases and the J gene lost 2 bases, with 9 bases spanning the gap. The germline V gene encodes CDR1 SGHDT and CDR2 YYEEEE. This CDR3 contains 15 residues. This CDR3 is CASSLGPWGNQPQHF. The CDR3 nucleotides read TGTGCCAGCAGCTTGGGTCCCTGGGGCAATCAGCCCCAGCATTTT.

The CDR3, as DNA: TGTGCCAGCAGGGGGTGGAGGACAGAAGTGGAGACCCAGTACTTC. Residues: CASRGWRTEVETQYF. The rearrangement uses TRBV27 and TRBJ2-5; D possibly corresponds to TRBD1 (6 bases). Trimming took 6 bases from V and 5 from J, leaving 19 bases between them. The CDR3 consists of 15 residues. Germline CDR1 is MNHEY and CDR2 is SMNVEV (reference sequence).

This clone was picked up a small number of times. The rearrangement links TRBV2 to TRBJ1-1; D is possibly TRBD1 (5 bases). V was cut by 9 bases and J by 1 base, with 15 bases left in between. Germline values: CDR1 SNHLY, CDR2 FYNNEI. CDR3 size: 14 residues. Here the CDR3 reads CASRPGPENTEAFF. The CDR3 DNA is TGTGCCAGTCGTCCGGGGCCCGAGAACACTGAAGCTTTCTTT. Looking up the rest from reference TRBV2 and TRBJ1-1 gives the full variable domain: EPEVTQTPSHQVTQMGQEVILRCVPISNHLYFYWYRQILGQKVEFLVSFYNNEISEKSEIFDDQFSVERPDGSNFTLKIRSTKLEDSAMYFCASRPGPENTEAFFGQGTRLTVV.

The V and J genes are TRBV6-5 and TRBJ2-7; D tentatively reads TRBD1 or TRBD2 (5 bases each). CDR1 and CDR2 (germline): MNHEY, SVGAGI. V was shortened by 5 bases and J by 4 bases, with 18 bases between the two germline ends. This CDR3 comprises 15 residues. The CDR3: CASSPPGTGDYEQYF. The CDR3 DNA reads as TGTGCCAGCAGTCCCCCAGGGACGGGCGATTACGAGCAGTACTTC.

Only one count was recorded for this clone. The V gene is TRBV27, the J gene TRBJ2-5; D remains ambiguous. V was cut by 5 bases and J by 1 base, with 8 bases left in between. Looked up from germline, CDR1 is MNHEY and CDR2 is SMNVEV (reference sequence). The CDR3 totals 13 residues. CDR3 amino acids: CASSKALQETQYF. In nucleotides, the CDR3 is TGTGCCAGCAGTAAGGCACTCCAAGAGACCCAGTACTTC.

The CDR3 is CASSRGQISYEQYF. CDR3 in DNA: TGTGCCAGCAGCCGAGGACAGATCTCCTACGAGCAGTACTTC. The rearrangement uses TRBV7-2 and TRBJ2-7; the D gene is possibly TRBD1 (6 bases). The germline V gene encodes CDR1 SGHTA and CDR2 FQGNSA. Trimming left V 5 bases short and J 0 bases short, with 11 bases between. The CDR3 loop spans 14 amino acids.

This rearrangement joins TRBV9 to TRBJ2-1; 13 bases map to TRBD2. J was trimmed by 9 bases and V by 2 bases; bases with no gene match: 5. The CDR3 extends over 15 amino acids. The germline CDR1 and CDR2 sequences are SGDLS and YYNGEE. The CDR3 sequence: CASSVRTSGSGEQFF. The CDR3 DNA is TGTGCCAGCAGCGTTCGGACTAGCGGGAGTGGTGAGCAGTTCTTC. Full variable domain (rest looked up from reference TRBV9 and TRBJ2-1): DSGVTQTPKHLITATGQRVTLRCSPRSGDLSVYWYQQSLDQGLQFLIQYYNGEERAKGNILERFSAQQFPDLHSELNLSSLELGDSALYFCASSVRTSGSGEQFFGPGTRLTVL.

The genes are TRBV30 and TRBJ2-3; D is unclear. Germline loops: CDR1 GTSNPN, CDR2 SVGIG (reference sequence). Trimming removed 0 bases at V and 0 bases at J, with 10 bases between. The CDR3 runs to 15 residues. The CDR3, as DNA: TGTGCCTGGAGTGTAGGGCTTACTAGCACAGATACGCAGTATTTT. Translated, it gives CAWSVGLTSTDTQYF.

The chain uses TRBV29-1 and TRBJ2-3; 10 positions agree with TRBD1. This CDR3 region has 14 residues. V shed 6 bases and J 4 bases; nucleotides not matched to a gene: 7. Germline loops: CDR1 SQVTM, CDR2 ANQGSEA. CDR3 coding DNA: TGCAGCGTCGCCCGAGGGACAGGGGCAGATACGCAGTATTTT. Residues: CSVARGTGADTQYF.

This clone was counted between two and nine times. This clone may be a read error of a much larger clone one base away. The chain employs TRBV4-1 and TRBJ2-7; 9 nucleotides match TRBD2. V gave up 1 base and J gave up 2 bases; unmatched junction bases: 0. This CDR3 has 14 amino acids. CDR1 MGHRA and CDR2 YSYEKL come from the germline V gene. CDR3: CASSQGTSAYEQYF. The CDR3 DNA sequence: TGCGCCAGCAGCCAAGGGACTAGCGCCTACGAGCAGTACTTC.

This clone was seen a few times. The chain combines TRBV6-5 with TRBJ2-7; unclear D gene. Looked up from germline, CDR1 is MNHEY and CDR2 is SVGAGI. V lost 0 bases and J 0 bases, leaving 12 bases between the germline ends. This CDR3 has 16 residues. CDR3 loop: CASSYSAPENSYEQYF. DNA for the CDR3: TGTGCCAGCAGTTACTCGGCCCCGGAGAACTCCTACGAGCAGTACTTC.

The chain couples TRBV7-2 to TRBJ2-3; no clear D. The germline CDR1 and CDR2 sequences are SGHTA and FQGNSA. The CDR3 totals 13 residues. The V end was cut by 2 bases, the J end by 4 bases, with 7 bases between. The CDR3 reads CASSLFGADTQYF. CDR3 in DNA: TGTGCCAGCAGCTTATTTGGGGCAGATACGCAGTATTTT.

This sequence joins TRBV7-2 and TRBJ2-5, with D perhaps given as TRBD1 or TRBD2 (5 bases each). Germline V gene lookup returns CDR1 SGHTA and CDR2 FQGNSA. V was shortened by 4 bases and J by 7 bases, with 13 bases between the two germline ends. The CDR3 has 13 amino acids. CDR3 protein: CASSSGTDGTQYF. The CDR3 DNA is TGTGCCAGCAGCTCCGGGACGGACGGGACCCAGTACTTC. Drawing the rest from reference TRBV7-2 and TRBJ2-5, the complete variable domain is GAGVSQSPSNKVTEKGKDVELRCDPISGHTALYWYRQSLGQGLEFLIYFQGNSAPDKSGLPSDRFSAERTGGSVSTLTIQRTQQEDSAVYLCASSSGTDGTQYFGPGTRLLVL.

The chain employs TRBV5-4 and TRBJ2-7, with 11 nucleotides matching TRBD2. CDR1 and CDR2 (germline): SGHNT, YYREEE (reference sequence). This CDR3 spans 15 amino acids. Germline trimming cut 0 bases from V and 7 bases from J; bases unmatched to any gene: 6. In DNA form, the CDR3 reads TGTGCCAGCAGCTTGGATGTAGCGGGAGGGCGAGAGCAGTACTTC. Protein sequence: CASSLDVAGGREQYF.

This clone was seen a single time. The chain joins TRBV6-5 to TRBJ2-3; D is possibly TRBD1 or TRBD2 (6 bases each). Germline V lookup: CDR1 MNHEY, CDR2 SVGAGI. The CDR3 consists of 13 residues. Trimming cost V 6 bases and J 5 bases, with 12 bases left between them. The CDR3 bases are TGTGCCAGCAGCCACGGGGGCGGAGATACGCAGTATTTT. It specifies CASSHGGGDTQYF.

The sample holds a few counts of this clone. The CDR3 DNA reads as TGCAGCGGAGGCCCCGCCGCGGGAGATACGCAGTATTTT. Translating it yields CSGGPAAGDTQYF. The V and J genes are TRBV29-1 and TRBJ2-3; TRBD2 might be the D (5 bases). This CDR3 comprises 13 residues. With 7 bases removed from V and 5 bases from J, the gap between germline ends came to 16 bases. Germline V gives CDR1 SQVTM, CDR2 ANQGSEA.

The chain employs TRBV4-1 and TRBJ2-5; no reliable D call. The CDR3 has 15 amino acids. V dropped 0 bases and J dropped 0 bases, with 8 bases sitting between them. Germline V gene sequence: CDR1 MGHRA, CDR2 YSYEKL. DNA for the CDR3: TGCGCCAGCAGCCAAGATCTCGCAGACCAAGAGACCCAGTACTTC. The encoded protein is CASSQDLADQETQYF.

The rearrangement links TRBV6-5 to TRBJ1-1, with a weak D call TRBD1 (5 bases). The CDR3 runs 12 residues. Germline V gene sequence: CDR1 MNHEY, CDR2 SVGAGI. Trimming took off 6 bases at V and 5 bases at J, with 10 bases between the two ends. CDR3 in amino acids: CASSRDSTEAFF. The DNA of the CDR3 is TGTGCCAGCAGCAGAGACAGTACTGAAGCTTTCTTT.

V is TRBV5-1 and J is TRBJ2-1; 12 positions match TRBD2. This CDR3 comprises 17 residues. The germline V gene has CDR1 SGHRS and CDR2 YFSETQ. Trimming cost V 2 bases and J 5 bases; bases outside gene matches: 8. The CDR3 region has the DNA TGCGCCAGCAGCTTTGCACCTAGCGGGGGGGCTGACAATGAGCAGTTCTTC. This encodes CASSFAPSGGADNEQFF.

V usage is TRBV10-3 and J usage is TRBJ2-7, with 8 bases that match TRBD1. Per the germline V gene, CDR1 is ENHRY and CDR2 is SYGVKD. Germline trimming cut 4 bases from V and 1 base from J; bases unmatched to any gene: 6. The CDR3 loop spans 15 amino acids. CDR3 residues: CAISAGDRTSYEQYF. The CDR3 DNA is TGTGCCATCAGTGCTGGGGACAGGACATCCTACGAGCAGTACTTC.

The rearrangement links TRBV11-2 to TRBJ2-7; 8 bases line up with TRBD1. J was trimmed by 3 bases and V by 5 bases; bases with no gene match: 9. The germline gives CDR1 SGHAT, CDR2 FQNNGV. The CDR3 covers 15 residues. CDR3 protein: CASSPSQGALYEQYF. The CDR3 coding sequence is TGTGCCAGCAGCCCCAGCCAGGGGGCTCTCTACGAGCAGTACTTC.

V is TRBV29-1 and J is TRBJ2-5, with TRBD2 identical over 10 bases. CDR3 length: 16 amino acids. Germline loops: CDR1 SQVTM, CDR2 ANQGSEA. Trimming removed 5 bases from V and 6 bases from J; junction bases left unmatched: 15. In DNA form, the CDR3 reads TGCAGCGTTCTGATTTATGCTAGCGGGGGAACGAAGACCCAGTACTTC. Amino acids: CSVLIYASGGTKTQYF.

This clone was seen more than once but under ten times. The rearrangement links TRBV27 to TRBJ1-2; 7 bases map to TRBD1. Losses at the gene ends were 5 bases for V and 0 bases for J; bases not matched to a gene: 6. Germline V gene sequence: CDR1 MNHEY, CDR2 SMNVEV (reference sequence). The CDR3 runs to 15 residues. CDR3 sequence reads: CASSIYRGANYGYTF. The DNA for the CDR3 is TGTGCCAGCAGTATCTACAGGGGCGCTAACTATGGCTACACCTTC.

This clone has just one count. The chain links TRBV13 to TRBJ1-3, with unresolved D. V shed 5 bases and J shed 0 bases, with 14 bases lying between them. CDR1 and CDR2 (germline): PRHDT, FYEKMQ (reference sequence). The CDR3 spans 16 residues. CDR3 in amino acids: CASSPIRGFSGNTIYF. Here the CDR3 DNA reads TGTGCCAGCAGCCCGATACGTGGGTTCTCTGGAAACACCATATATTTT.

The V and J genes are TRBV2 and TRBJ2-3; 11 nucleotides align to TRBD2. The V and J ends lost 6 bases and 5 bases, in that order; junction bases with no gene match: 7. This CDR3 is built from 15 residues. Germline values: CDR1 SNHLY, CDR2 FYNNEI. CDR3 in amino acids: CASRATSGGGDTQYF. CDR3 nucleotides: TGTGCCAGCAGAGCAACTAGCGGGGGAGGAGATACGCAGTATTTT.

V gene TRBV18 combines with J gene TRBJ2-3; perhaps TRBD1 as D (6 bases). The germline V gene has CDR1 KGHSH and CDR2 LQKENI. V was trimmed by 6 bases and J by 0 bases, leaving 13 bases between them. CDR3 size: 15 residues. CDR3 in amino acids: CASSVSTGSTDTQYF. The CDR3 DNA reads TGTGCCAGCTCGGTGTCCACAGGGAGCACAGATACGCAGTATTTT.

The CDR3 reads CASSQDWGGSFLNEQYF. CDR3 in DNA: TGCGCCAGCAGCCAAGATTGGGGCGGGAGCTTCCTCAACGAGCAGTACTTC. V usage is TRBV4-3 and J usage is TRBJ2-7, with 7 bases fitting TRBD2. The CDR3 is 17 amino acids. J gave up 5 bases and V 0 bases, and 13 bases lay outside the gene matches. Germline assignment: CDR1 LGHNA and CDR2 YSLEER.

This clone came up a few times. V and J are TRBV19 and TRBJ2-5; the D gene is possibly TRBD2 (6 bases). The CDR3 is 17 residues long. The germline CDR1 and CDR2 sequences are LNHDA and SQIVND (reference sequence). Trimming stripped 7 bases from V and 2 bases from J, with 23 bases between. This chain's CDR3 is CASTNYFGGGIQETQYF. CDR3 nucleotides: TGTGCCAGTACCAATTATTTTGGCGGCGGGATTCAAGAGACCCAGTACTTC.

The chain has TRBV29-1 and TRBJ2-5, with TRBD1 matching 7 bases. There are 12 residues in the CDR3. The germline V gene encodes CDR1 SQVTM and CDR2 ANQGSEA. Trimming removed 6 bases from V and 2 bases from J; junction bases left unmatched: 3. The CDR3 bases are TGCAGCGTCCCGGGACAGCAAGAGACCCAGTACTTC. It encodes CSVPGQQETQYF.